This paragraph reports one T cell receptor (beta chain). With V trimmed by 3 bases and J by 5 bases, 9 bases remained unmatched. The CDR3 has 16 amino acids. Germline values: CDR1 MDHEN, CDR2 SYDVKM. The sample comes from a study of shared clonotypes between healthy human individuals. TCRdb's table, derived via immunoSEQ multiplex PCR, lists solely in-frame clones and lacks some. The top ten clones hold more than 9% of a sample with fewer than 200,000 clones, around 63% of them seen once. This receptor was obtained from a young man in good health. The chain links TRBV28 to TRBJ2-3; 9 positions match TRBD2. The sequenced sample was memory CD4+ T cells sorted from blood. Described subset: CD45RA-negative fraction. CDR3 DNA sequence: TGTGCCAGCAGTTTGAGGGCTAGCGGGAATCAAGATACGCAGTATTTT. This codes for CASSLRASGNQDTQYF.